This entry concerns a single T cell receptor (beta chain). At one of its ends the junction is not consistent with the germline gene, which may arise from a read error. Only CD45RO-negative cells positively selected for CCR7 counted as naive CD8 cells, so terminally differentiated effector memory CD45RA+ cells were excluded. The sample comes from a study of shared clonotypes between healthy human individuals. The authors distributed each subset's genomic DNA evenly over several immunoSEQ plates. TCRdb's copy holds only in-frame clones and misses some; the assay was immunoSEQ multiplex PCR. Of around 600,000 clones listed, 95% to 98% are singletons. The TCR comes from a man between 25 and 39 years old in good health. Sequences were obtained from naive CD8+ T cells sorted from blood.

The chain's CDR3 is CASRLSAQLYEQYF. Written as DNA, the CDR3 is TGTGCCAGCCGTTTGAGTGCCCAGCTCTACGAGCAGTACTTC. The chain has TRBV27 and TRBJ2-7, with unresolved D. The germline V gene encodes CDR1 MNHEY and CDR2 SMNVEV (reference sequence). The CDR3 spans 14 residues.